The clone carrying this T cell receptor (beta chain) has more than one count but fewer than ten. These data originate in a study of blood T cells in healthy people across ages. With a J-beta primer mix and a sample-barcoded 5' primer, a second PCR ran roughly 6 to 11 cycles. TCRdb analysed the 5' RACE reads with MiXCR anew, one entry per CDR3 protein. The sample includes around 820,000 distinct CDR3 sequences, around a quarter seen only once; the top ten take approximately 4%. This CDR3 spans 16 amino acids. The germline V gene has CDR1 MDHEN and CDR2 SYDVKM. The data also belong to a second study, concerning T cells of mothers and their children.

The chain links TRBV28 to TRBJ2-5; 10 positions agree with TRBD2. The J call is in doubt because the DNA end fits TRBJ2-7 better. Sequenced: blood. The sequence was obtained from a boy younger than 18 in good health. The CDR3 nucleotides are TGTGCCAGCAGTTTGCGGACTAGCGGAGTCATCTACGAGCAGTACTTC. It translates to CASSLRTSGVIYEQYF.